This T cell receptor (beta chain) originates from a study of OX40 agonist ivuxolimab in advanced cancers. Study background: Two patients with cutaneous melanoma and one with hepatocellular carcinoma, three in total, showed partial responses. Overall study results and limits: CD8+ T cells averaged more expanded clones than CD4+.

Note on this clone: The target antigen is unknown.

This CDR3 is built from 16 residues. Trimming took off 6 bases at V and 0 bases at J, with 15 bases between the two ends. Looked up from germline, CDR1 is SGHTS and CDR2 is YDEGEE. Libraries were prepared by immunoSEQ multiplex PCR; TCRdb keeps only in-frame clonotypes and omits some of them. The table has some 40,000 clones, approximately 86% seen once. This sequence originates from an adult with an advanced solid tumor such as melanoma, head and neck, liver or kidney cancer. The rearrangement joins TRBV5-8 to TRBJ1-4; D is undetermined. Sequencing used CD4+ or CD8+ T cells sorted from blood, obtained in a trial of the OX40 agonist ivuxolimab. The CDR3 DNA reads TGTGCCAGCACCCCGAGAACGATTGCAACTAATGAAAAACTGTTTTTT. Translation: CASTPRTIATNEKLFF.